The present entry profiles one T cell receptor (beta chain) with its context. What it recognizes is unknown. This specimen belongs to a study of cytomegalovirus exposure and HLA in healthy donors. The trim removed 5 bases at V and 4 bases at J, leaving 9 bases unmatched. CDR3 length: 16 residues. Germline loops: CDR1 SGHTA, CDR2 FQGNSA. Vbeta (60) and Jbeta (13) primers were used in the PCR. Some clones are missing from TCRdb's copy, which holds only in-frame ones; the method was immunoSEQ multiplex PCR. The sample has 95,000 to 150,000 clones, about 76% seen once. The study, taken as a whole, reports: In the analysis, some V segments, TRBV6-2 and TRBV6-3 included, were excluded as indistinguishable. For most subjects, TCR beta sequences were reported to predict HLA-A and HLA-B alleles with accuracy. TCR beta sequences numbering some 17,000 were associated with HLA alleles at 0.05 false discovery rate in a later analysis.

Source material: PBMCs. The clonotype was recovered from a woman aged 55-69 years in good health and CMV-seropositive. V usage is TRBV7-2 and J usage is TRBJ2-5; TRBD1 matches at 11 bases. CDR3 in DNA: TGTGCCAGCAGCGGGGACAGGGGGGGCCGGGGAGAGACCCAGTACTTC. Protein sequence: CASSGDRGGRGETQYF.